The present T cell receptor (beta chain) was sequenced within a study of T cell changes during pregnancy in multiple sclerosis. With 5 bases removed from V and 5 bases from J, the gap between germline ends came to 16 bases. The CDR3 is 14 residues long. The V gene's germline CDR1 is SGHDT and CDR2 YYEEEE. TCRdb keeps only in-frame clones here, not all; method: immunoSEQ multiplex PCR. Counted here are around 95,000 clones, 80% to 95% occurring once; the ten biggest clones make up around 2.1%. Here the sequenced sample was peripheral blood, taken after pregnancy. This chain joins TRBV5-6 and TRBJ1-1; the D gene is possibly TRBD1 (5 bases). This clonotype was sampled from a female donor with multiple sclerosis, enrolled in a pregnancy study. The CDR3 DNA is TGTGCCAGCAGTCCCACGGGACTCGGGACTGAAGCTTTCTTT. It specifies CASSPTGLGTEAFF.